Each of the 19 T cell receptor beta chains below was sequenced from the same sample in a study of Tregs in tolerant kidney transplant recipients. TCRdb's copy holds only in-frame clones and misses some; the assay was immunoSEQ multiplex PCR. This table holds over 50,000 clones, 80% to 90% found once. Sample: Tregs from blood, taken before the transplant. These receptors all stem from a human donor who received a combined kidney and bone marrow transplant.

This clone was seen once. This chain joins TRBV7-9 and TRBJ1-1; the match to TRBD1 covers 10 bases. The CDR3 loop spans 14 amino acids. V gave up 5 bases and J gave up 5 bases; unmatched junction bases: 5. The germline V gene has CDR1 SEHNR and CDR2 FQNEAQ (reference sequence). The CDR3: CASSLDRGQTEAFF. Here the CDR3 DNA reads TGTGCCAGCAGCCTTGACAGGGGGCAAACTGAAGCTTTCTTT.

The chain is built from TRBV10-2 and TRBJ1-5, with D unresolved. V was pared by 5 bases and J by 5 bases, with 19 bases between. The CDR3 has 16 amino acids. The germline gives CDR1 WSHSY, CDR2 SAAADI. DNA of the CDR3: TGCGCCAGCAGTTCAGGACGGTCCCGCCAAGATCAGCCCCAGCATTTT. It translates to CASSSGRSRQDQPQHF.

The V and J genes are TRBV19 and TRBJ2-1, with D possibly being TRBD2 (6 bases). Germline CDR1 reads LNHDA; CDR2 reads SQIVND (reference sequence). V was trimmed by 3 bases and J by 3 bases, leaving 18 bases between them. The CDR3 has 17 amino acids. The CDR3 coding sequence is TGTGCCAGTAGTATTAGCCCCCGGCTAGCGAGCTACAATGAGCAGTTCTTC. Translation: CASSISPRLASYNEQFF.

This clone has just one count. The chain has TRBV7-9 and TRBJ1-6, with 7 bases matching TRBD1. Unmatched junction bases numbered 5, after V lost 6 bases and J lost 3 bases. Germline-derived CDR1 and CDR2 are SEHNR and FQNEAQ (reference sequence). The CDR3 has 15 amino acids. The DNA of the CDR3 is TGTGCCAGCAGTCGGGACAGAGTCTATAATTCACCCCTCCACTTT. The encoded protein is CASSRDRVYNSPLHF.

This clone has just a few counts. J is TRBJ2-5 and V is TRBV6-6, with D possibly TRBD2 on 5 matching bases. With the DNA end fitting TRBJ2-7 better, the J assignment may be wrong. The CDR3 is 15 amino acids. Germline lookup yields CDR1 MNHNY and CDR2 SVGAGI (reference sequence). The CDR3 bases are TGTGCCAGCAGTACCTCGCGACGGGGCTCCTACGAGCAGTACTTC. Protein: CASSTSRRGSYEQYF.

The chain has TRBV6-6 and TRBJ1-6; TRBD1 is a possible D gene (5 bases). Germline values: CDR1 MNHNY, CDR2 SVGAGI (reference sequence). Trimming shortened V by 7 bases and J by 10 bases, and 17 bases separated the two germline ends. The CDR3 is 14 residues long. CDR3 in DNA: TGTGCCAGCACGCCCATGCAGGGCCCGTCACCCCTCCACTTT. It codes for CASTPMQGPSPLHF.

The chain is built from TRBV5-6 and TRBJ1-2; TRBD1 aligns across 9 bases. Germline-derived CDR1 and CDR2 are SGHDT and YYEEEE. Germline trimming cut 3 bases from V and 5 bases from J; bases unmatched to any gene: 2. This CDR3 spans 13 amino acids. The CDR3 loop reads CASSWTGEYGYTF. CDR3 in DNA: TGTGCCAGCAGCTGGACAGGGGAATATGGCTACACCTTC.

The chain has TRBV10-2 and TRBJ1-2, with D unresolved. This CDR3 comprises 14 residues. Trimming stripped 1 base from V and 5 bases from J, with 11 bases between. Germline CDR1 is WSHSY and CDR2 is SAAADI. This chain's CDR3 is CASSEWSGAYGYTF. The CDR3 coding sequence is TGCGCCAGCAGTGAGTGGTCGGGCGCTTATGGCTACACCTTC.

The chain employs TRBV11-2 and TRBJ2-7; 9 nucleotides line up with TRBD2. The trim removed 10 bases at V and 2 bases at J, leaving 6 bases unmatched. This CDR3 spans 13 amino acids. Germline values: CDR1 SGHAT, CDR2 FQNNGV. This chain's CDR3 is CAIQAGGAYEQYF. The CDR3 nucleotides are TGTGCCATACAAGCGGGGGGAGCCTACGAGCAGTACTTC.

CDR3 coding DNA: TGTGCCAGCAGCTTGGGCATGCGTACAACTAATGAAAAACTGTTTTTT. It codes for CASSLGMRTTNEKLFF. The chain couples TRBV5-6 to TRBJ1-4; no reliable D call. CDR1 SGHDT and CDR2 YYEEEE come from the germline V gene. V lost 0 bases and J lost 0, with 9 bases in between. The CDR3 runs to 16 residues.

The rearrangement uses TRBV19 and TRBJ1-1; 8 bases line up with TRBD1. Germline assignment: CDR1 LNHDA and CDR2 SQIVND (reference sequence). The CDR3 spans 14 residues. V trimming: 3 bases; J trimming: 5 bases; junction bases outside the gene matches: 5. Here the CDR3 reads CASSIWTGRTEAFF. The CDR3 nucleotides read TGTGCCAGTAGTATTTGGACAGGGAGAACTGAAGCTTTCTTT.

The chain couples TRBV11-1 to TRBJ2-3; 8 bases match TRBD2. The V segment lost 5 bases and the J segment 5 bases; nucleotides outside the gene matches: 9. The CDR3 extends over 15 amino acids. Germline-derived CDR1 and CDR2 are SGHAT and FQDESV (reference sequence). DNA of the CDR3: TGTGCCAGCAGCCAGGGGCGGGGGGTTGTAGATACGCAGTATTTT. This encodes CASSQGRGVVDTQYF. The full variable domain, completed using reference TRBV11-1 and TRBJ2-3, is EAEVAQSPRYKITEKSQAVAFWCDPISGHATLYWYRQILGQGPELLVQFQDESVVDDSQLPKDRFSAERLKGVDSTLKIQPAELGDSAMYLCASSQGRGVVDTQYFGPGTRLTVL.

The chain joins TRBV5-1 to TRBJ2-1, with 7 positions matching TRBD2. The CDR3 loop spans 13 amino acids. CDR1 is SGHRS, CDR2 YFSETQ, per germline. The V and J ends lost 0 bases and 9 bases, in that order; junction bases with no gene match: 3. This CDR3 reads CASSLVGEGEQFF. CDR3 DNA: TGCGCCAGCAGCTTGGTGGGGGAGGGTGAGCAGTTCTTC.

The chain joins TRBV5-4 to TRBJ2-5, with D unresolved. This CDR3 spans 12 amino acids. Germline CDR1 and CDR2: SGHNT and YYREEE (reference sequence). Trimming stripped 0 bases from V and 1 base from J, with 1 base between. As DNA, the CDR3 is TGTGCCAGCAGCTTGGCCCAAGAGACCCAGTACTTC. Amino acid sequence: CASSLAQETQYF. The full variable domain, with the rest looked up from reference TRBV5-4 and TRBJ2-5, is ETGVTQSPTHLIKTRGQQVTLRCSSQSGHNTVSWYQQALGQGPQFIFQYYREEENGRGNFPPRFSGLQFPNYSSELNVNALELDDSALYLCASSLAQETQYFGPGTRLLVL.

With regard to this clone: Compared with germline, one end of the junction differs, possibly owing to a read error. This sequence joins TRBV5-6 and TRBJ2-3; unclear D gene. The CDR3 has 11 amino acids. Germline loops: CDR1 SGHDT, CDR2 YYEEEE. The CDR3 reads CASSLGDAQYF. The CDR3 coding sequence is TGTGCCAGCAGCCTCGGAGATGCGCAGTATTTT.

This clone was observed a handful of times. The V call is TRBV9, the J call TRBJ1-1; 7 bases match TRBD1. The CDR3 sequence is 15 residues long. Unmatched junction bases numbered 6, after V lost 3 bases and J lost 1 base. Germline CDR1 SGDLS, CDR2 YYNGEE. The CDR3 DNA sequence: TGTGCCAGCAGCGAGTCCGGGACAGCGAACACTGAAGCTTTCTTT. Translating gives CASSESGTANTEAFF.

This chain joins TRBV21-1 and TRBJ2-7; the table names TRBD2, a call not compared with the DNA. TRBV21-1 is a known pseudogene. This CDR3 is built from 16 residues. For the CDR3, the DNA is TGTGCCAGCAGCAAAGAAGCTAACAGACTAACCTACGAGCAGTACTTC. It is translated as CASSKEANRLTYEQYF.

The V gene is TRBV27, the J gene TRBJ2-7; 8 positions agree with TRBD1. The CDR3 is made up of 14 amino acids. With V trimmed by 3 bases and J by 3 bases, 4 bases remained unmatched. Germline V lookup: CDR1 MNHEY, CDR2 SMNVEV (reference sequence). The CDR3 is CASSFSRGHYEQYF. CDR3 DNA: TGTGCCAGCAGTTTTTCCAGGGGGCACTACGAGCAGTACTTC.

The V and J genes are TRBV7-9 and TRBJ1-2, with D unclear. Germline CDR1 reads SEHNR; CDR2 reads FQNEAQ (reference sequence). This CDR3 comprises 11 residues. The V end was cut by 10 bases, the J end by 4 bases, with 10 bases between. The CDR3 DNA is TGTGCCAACTCCTTCCCCTATGGCTACACCTTC. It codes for CANSFPYGYTF.